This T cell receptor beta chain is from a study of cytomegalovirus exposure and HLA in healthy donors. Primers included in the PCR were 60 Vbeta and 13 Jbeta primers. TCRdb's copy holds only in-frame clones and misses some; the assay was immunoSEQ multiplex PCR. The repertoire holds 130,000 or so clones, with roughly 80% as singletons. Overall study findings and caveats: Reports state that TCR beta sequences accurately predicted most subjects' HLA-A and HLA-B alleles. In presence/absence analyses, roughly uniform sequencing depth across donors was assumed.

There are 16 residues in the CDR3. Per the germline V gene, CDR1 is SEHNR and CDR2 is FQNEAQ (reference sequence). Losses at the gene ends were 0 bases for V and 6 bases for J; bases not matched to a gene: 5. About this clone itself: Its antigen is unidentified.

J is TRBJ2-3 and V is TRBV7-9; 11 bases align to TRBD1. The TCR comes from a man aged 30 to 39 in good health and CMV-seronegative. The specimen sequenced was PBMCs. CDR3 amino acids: CASSLAQGTGGDTQYF. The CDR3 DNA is TGTGCCAGCAGCTTAGCGCAGGGGACAGGGGGGGATACGCAGTATTTT.